This passage covers 23 T cell receptor beta chains from one sample sequenced in a study of blood T cell repertoires in COVID-19. Here immunoSEQ multiplex PCR was the method, and the copy in TCRdb shows in-frame clones only, minus some. The sample records under 140,000 clones, nearly 90% being singletons. Sequencing was carried out using peripheral blood. Receptor source: a human donor in a cohort sampled during active COVID-19.

This clone was seen a handful of times. The V and J genes are TRBV5-1 and TRBJ2-1, with TRBD1 identical over 7 bases. CDR1 and CDR2 (germline): SGHRS, YFSETQ. Germline trimming cut 2 bases from V and 6 bases from J; bases unmatched to any gene: 11. The CDR3 is 16 residues long. CDR3 in DNA: TGCGCCAGCAGCTTTCCCTCTCCGGGACAGACCAATGAGCAGTTCTTC. Translated, it gives CASSFPSPGQTNEQFF. The full variable domain, rest sourced from reference TRBV5-1 and TRBJ2-1, is KAGVTQTPRYLIKTRGQQVTLSCSPISGHRSVSWYQQTPGQGLQFLFEYFSETQRNKGNFPGRFSGRQFSNSRSEMNVSTLELGDSALYLCASSFPSPGQTNEQFFGPGTRLTVL.

CDR3 loop: CASSLKGFGYEQYF. The CDR3 DNA reads TGTGCCAGCAGCTTAAAGGGGTTTGGCTACGAGCAGTACTTC. The gene calls are TRBV9 and TRBJ2-7; the D gene is possibly TRBD1 (5 bases). There are 14 residues in the CDR3. The germline V gene encodes CDR1 SGDLS and CDR2 YYNGEE. Trimming pared 4 bases from V and 3 bases from J, leaving 14 bases between. The full variable domain, in which reference TRBV9 and TRBJ2-7 provide the parts outside the CDR3, is DSGVTQTPKHLITATGQRVTLRCSPRSGDLSVYWYQQSLDQGLQFLIQYYNGEERAKGNILERFSAQQFPDLHSELNLSSLELGDSALYFCASSLKGFGYEQYFGPGTRLTVT.

The V gene is TRBV30, the J gene TRBJ2-7, with D perhaps matching TRBD1 (6 bases). Trimming removed 5 bases at V and 2 bases at J, with 10 bases between. There are 12 residues in the CDR3. Germline V gene sequence: CDR1 GTSNPN, CDR2 SVGIG (reference sequence). Written as DNA, the CDR3 is TGTGCCTGGGGCCGGGACACCTACGAGCAGTACTTC. The encoded protein is CAWGRDTYEQYF. Full variable domain (outside the CDR3, taken from reference TRBV30 and TRBJ2-7): SQTIHQWPATLVQPVGSPLSLECTVEGTSNPNLYWYRQAAGRGLQLLFYSVGIGQISSEVPQNLSASRPQDRQFILSSKKLLLSDSGFYLCAWGRDTYEQYFGPGTRLTVT.

The rearrangement joins TRBV13 to TRBJ1-6; a weak D match, TRBD1 (6 bases). Germline values: CDR1 PRHDT, CDR2 FYEKMQ (reference sequence). The CDR3 runs to 16 residues. V lost 2 bases to trimming and J lost 7 bases, with 15 bases between them. CDR3 in amino acids: CASSLHRDRTNSPLHF. In DNA form, the CDR3 reads TGTGCCAGCAGCTTACACCGCGACAGGACGAATTCACCCCTCCACTTT.

This chain links TRBV6-5 with TRBJ1-5, with unresolved D. This CDR3 comprises 12 residues. The ends were cut back, 7 bases at V and 7 bases at J, with 11 bases in the middle. Germline lookup yields CDR1 MNHEY and CDR2 SVGAGI. The CDR3 here is CASTFGDQPQHF. The CDR3 nucleotides read TGTGCCAGCACCTTCGGAGACCAGCCCCAGCATTTT.

Written as DNA, the CDR3 is TGTGCCAGCAGTTCCGTGGACAGCCCCAACTATGGCTACACCTTC. It is translated as CASSSVDSPNYGYTF. The chain has TRBV27 and TRBJ1-2, with a weak D call TRBD1 (6 bases). Per the germline V gene, CDR1 is MNHEY and CDR2 is SMNVEV (reference sequence). The CDR3 contains 15 residues. With 4 bases removed from V and 2 bases from J, the gap between germline ends came to 14 bases.

This rearrangement joins TRBV30 to TRBJ2-1; TRBD2 matches at 9 bases. The germline CDR1 and CDR2 sequences are GTSNPN and SVGIG (reference sequence). The length of the CDR3 is 15 residues. V was pared by 5 bases and J by 1 base, with 6 bases of the junction left unmatched. This CDR3 reads CAWAKRGVSYNEQFF. The CDR3 DNA reads TGTGCCTGGGCGAAGCGGGGGGTGTCCTACAATGAGCAGTTCTTC.

The chain carries TRBV29-1 and TRBJ2-1; 7 bases agree with TRBD1. The CDR3 runs 11 residues. Per the germline V gene, CDR1 is SQVTM and CDR2 is ANQGSEA. V shed 7 bases, J shed 9 bases, and the junction held 6 bases outside the gene matches. The DNA of the CDR3 is TGCAGCGGGCATGAGGGGGCTGAGCAGTTCTTC. It translates to CSGHEGAEQFF.

V is TRBV29-1 and J is TRBJ2-7, with 9 bases fitting TRBD1. CDR1 is SQVTM and CDR2 is ANQGSEA in the germline V gene. V shed 6 bases, J shed 1 base, and the junction held 4 bases outside the gene matches. CDR3 length: 13 residues. The CDR3 nucleotides read TGCAGCGTATGGGACAGGGTTTCCTACGAGCAGTACTTC. Translated: CSVWDRVSYEQYF.

Only a few counts were recorded for this clone. This chain connects TRBV27 to TRBJ2-5, with 9 bases that match TRBD1. Germline assignment: CDR1 MNHEY and CDR2 SMNVEV (reference sequence). The J segment lost 6 bases and the V segment lost 0 bases, leaving 8 bases of the junction unmatched. This CDR3 contains 16 residues. CDR3: CASSLSRTGDLKTQYF. CDR3 DNA sequence: TGTGCCAGCAGTTTATCGCGGACAGGGGATCTAAAGACCCAGTACTTC.

The chain has TRBV7-6 and TRBJ2-7; tentatively, D is TRBD2 (7 bases). Germline-derived CDR1 and CDR2 are SGHVS and FNYEAQ. The V and J ends lost 4 bases and 4 bases respectively, with 14 bases between them. The CDR3 sequence is 14 residues long. CDR3 sequence (DNA): TGTGCCAGCAGCTCCAGGGCGGGGGCGTACGAGCAGTACTTC. Protein: CASSSRAGAYEQYF.

The rearrangement joins TRBV28 to TRBJ1-2; 10 bases are shared with TRBD1. The CDR3 contains 16 residues. The germline V gene has CDR1 MDHEN and CDR2 SYDVKM. The ends lost 8 bases at V and 0 bases at J; junction bases unmatched: 9. The CDR3 is CASSSGQGLANYGYTF. The CDR3, as DNA: TGTGCCAGCTCGTCGGGACAGGGGTTAGCTAACTATGGCTACACCTTC.

The chain is built from TRBV9 and TRBJ2-2; 11 bases map to TRBD2. The germline V gene has CDR1 SGDLS and CDR2 YYNGEE. The CDR3 spans 16 residues. The V and J ends lost 4 bases and 5 bases, in that order; junction bases with no gene match: 7. This chain's CDR3 is CASSLTSGGRTGELFF. CDR3 DNA sequence: TGTGCCAGCAGCCTTACTAGCGGGGGAAGAACCGGGGAGCTGTTTTTT. Full variable domain (missing parts from reference TRBV9 and TRBJ2-2): DSGVTQTPKHLITATGQRVTLRCSPRSGDLSVYWYQQSLDQGLQFLIQYYNGEERAKGNILERFSAQQFPDLHSELNLSSLELGDSALYFCASSLTSGGRTGELFFGEGSRLTVL.

The chain recombines TRBV7-2 with TRBJ2-7, with 12 bases matching TRBD2. Looked up from germline, CDR1 is SGHTA and CDR2 is FQGNSA. The CDR3 is 15 residues long. V lost 5 bases and J lost 7; bases outside the gene matches: 9. CDR3 coding DNA: TGTGCCAGCAGCACAGGACTAGCGGGATTGGGGGAGCAGTACTTC. Its translation is CASSTGLAGLGEQYF.

This chain connects TRBV11-3 to TRBJ2-3; 9 bases line up with TRBD1. CDR1 SGHNT and CDR2 YENEEA come from the germline V gene. The trim removed 5 bases at V and 6 bases at J, leaving 6 bases unmatched. The CDR3 is 14 amino acids. The CDR3 is CASSLGQGFDTQYF. In DNA, the CDR3 is TGTGCCAGCAGCCTCGGACAGGGGTTTGATACGCAGTATTTT.

CDR3 coding DNA: TGTGCCAGTAGCGCCCCACAGGGTTCCTTCACAGATACGCAGTATTTT. This codes for CASSAPQGSFTDTQYF. The chain carries TRBV19 and TRBJ2-3; possible D gene TRBD1, 6 bases. Trimming pared 6 bases from V and 2 bases from J, leaving 18 bases between. This CDR3 is built from 16 residues. Germline V CDR1 and CDR2: LNHDA, SQIVND (reference sequence).

The chain uses TRBV4-2 and TRBJ2-7; perhaps TRBD2 as D (5 bases). V was trimmed by 2 bases and J by 0 bases, leaving 11 bases between them. Germline CDR1 and CDR2: LGHNA and YNFKEQ. This CDR3 is built from 15 residues. The CDR3 here is CASSQSSHGSYEQYF. CDR3 DNA: TGTGCCAGCAGCCAATCTAGCCACGGCTCCTACGAGCAGTACTTC.

The genes are TRBV7-6 and TRBJ2-1, with TRBD2 matching over 10 bases. Germline loops: CDR1 SGHVS, CDR2 FNYEAQ. Trimming took 5 bases from V and 1 from J; bases not matched to a gene: 2. The CDR3 spans 15 residues. CDR3 in DNA: TGTGCCAGCAGCCCACTAGCGGGGTCCTACAATGAGCAGTTCTTC. Its translation: CASSPLAGSYNEQFF.

This chain joins TRBV7-2 and TRBJ2-3, with TRBD2 identical over 9 bases. Germline V gene data show CDR1 as SGHTA and CDR2 as FQGNSA. The CDR3 covers 18 residues. V shed 5 bases and J 0 bases; nucleotides not matched to a gene: 12. The chain's CDR3 is CASSHRGLAGTSTDTQYF. CDR3 coding DNA: TGTGCCAGCAGCCACCGAGGGCTAGCGGGAACTAGCACAGATACGCAGTATTTT.

V usage is TRBV7-9 and J usage is TRBJ2-7; 7 nucleotides agree with TRBD1. V shed 7 bases and J 0 bases; nucleotides not matched to a gene: 12. The CDR3 has 16 amino acids. Germline values: CDR1 SEHNR, CDR2 FQNEAQ (reference sequence). The DNA for the CDR3 is TGTGCCAGCAAGACTGATGGGGGACAGACCTCCTACGAGCAGTACTTC. The encoded protein is CASKTDGGQTSYEQYF.

The chain couples TRBV5-6 to TRBJ2-2; 11 bases are shared with TRBD2. Germline V lookup: CDR1 SGHDT, CDR2 YYEEEE. Losses at the gene ends were 3 bases for V and 3 bases for J; bases not matched to a gene: 4. The CDR3 spans 16 residues. The CDR3 loop is CASSSRLAGHTGELFF. DNA for the CDR3: TGTGCCAGCAGCTCAAGACTAGCGGGGCACACCGGGGAGCTGTTTTTT.

The V and J genes are TRBV5-4 and TRBJ2-1; D possibly corresponds to TRBD2 (6 bases). V lost 4 bases to trimming and J lost 0 bases, with 17 bases between them. Germline CDR1 and CDR2: SGHNT and YYREEE (reference sequence). This CDR3 has 17 amino acids. The CDR3: CASSPRRTTSSYNEQFF. Written as DNA, the CDR3 is TGTGCCAGCAGCCCCCGAAGGACTACCTCCTCCTACAATGAGCAGTTCTTC.

The CDR3 DNA follows: TGTGCCAGCAGCCCCGGCAGGGTCGCTAGGGCACCCCTCCACTTT. Translating gives CASSPGRVARAPLHF. The V call is TRBV7-2, the J call TRBJ1-6; a possible D gene is TRBD1 (5 bases). Germline values: CDR1 SGHTA, CDR2 FQGNSA. This CDR3 is 15 amino acids long. V gave up 5 bases and J gave up 11 bases, with 19 bases separating them.